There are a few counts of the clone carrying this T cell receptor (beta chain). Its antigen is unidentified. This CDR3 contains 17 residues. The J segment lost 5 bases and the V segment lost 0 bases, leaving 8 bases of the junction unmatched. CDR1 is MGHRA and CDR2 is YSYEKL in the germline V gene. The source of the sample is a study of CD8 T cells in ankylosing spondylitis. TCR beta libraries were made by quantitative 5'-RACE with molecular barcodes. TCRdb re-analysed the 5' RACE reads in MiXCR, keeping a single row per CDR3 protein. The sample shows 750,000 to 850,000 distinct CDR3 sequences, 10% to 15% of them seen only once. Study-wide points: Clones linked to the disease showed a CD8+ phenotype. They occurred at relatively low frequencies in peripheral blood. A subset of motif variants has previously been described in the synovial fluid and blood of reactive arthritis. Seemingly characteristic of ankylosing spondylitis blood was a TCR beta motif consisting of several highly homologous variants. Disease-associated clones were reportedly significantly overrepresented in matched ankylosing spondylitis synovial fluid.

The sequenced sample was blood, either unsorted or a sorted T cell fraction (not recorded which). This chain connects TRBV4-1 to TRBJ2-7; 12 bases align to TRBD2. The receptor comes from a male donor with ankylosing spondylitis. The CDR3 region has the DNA TGCGCCAGCAGCCAAGAGCGCGGGCTAGCGGGAGGGGACGAGCAGTACTTC. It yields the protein CASSQERGLAGGDEQYF.